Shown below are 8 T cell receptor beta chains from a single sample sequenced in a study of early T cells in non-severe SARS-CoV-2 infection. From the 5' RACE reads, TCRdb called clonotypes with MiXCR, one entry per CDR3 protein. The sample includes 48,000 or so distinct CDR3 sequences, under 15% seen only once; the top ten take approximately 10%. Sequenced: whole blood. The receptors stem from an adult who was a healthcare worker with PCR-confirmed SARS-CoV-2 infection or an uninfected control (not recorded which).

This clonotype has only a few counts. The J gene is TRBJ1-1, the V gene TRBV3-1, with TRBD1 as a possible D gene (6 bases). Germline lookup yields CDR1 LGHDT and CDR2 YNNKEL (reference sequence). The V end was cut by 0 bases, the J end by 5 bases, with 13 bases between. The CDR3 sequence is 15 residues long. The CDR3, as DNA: TGTGCCAGCAGCCAAGAGGCACCTACAGGGACTGAAGCTTTCTTT. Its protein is CASSQEAPTGTEAFF.

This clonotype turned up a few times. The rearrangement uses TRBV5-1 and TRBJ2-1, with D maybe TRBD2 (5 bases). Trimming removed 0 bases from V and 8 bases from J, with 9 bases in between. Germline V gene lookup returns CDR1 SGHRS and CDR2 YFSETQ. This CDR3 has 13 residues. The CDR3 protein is CASSLVGSDEQFF. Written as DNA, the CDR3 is TGCGCCAGCAGCTTGGTAGGGAGCGATGAGCAGTTCTTC.

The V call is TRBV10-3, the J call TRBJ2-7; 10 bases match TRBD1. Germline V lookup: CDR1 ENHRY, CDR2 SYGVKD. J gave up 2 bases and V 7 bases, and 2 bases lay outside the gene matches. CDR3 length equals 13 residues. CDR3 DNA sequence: TGTGCCATCAAAGGACAGGGGGCCTACGAGCAGTACTTC. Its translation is CAIKGQGAYEQYF.

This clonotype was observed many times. In DNA, the CDR3 is TGTGCCAGCAGCTTAGCGGCCGGGGGAGGATTTGGCAATCAGCCCCAGCATTTT. This translates into CASSLAAGGGFGNQPQHF. V is TRBV7-9 and J is TRBJ1-5; a weak D match, TRBD1 (5 bases). CDR1 is SEHNR, CDR2 FQNEAQ, per germline (reference sequence). Trimming took off 0 bases at V and 2 bases at J, with 17 bases between the two ends. CDR3 length equals 18 residues.

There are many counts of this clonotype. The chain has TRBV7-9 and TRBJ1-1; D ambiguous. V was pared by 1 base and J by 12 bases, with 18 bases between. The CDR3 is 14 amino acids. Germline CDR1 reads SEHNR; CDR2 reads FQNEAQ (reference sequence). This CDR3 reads CASSLEGGQEPSFF. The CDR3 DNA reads TGTGCCAGCAGCTTAGAGGGTGGGCAGGAGCCCTCTTTCTTT. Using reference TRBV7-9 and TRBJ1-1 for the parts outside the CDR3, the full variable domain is DTGVSQNPRHKITKRGQNVTFRCDPISEHNRLYWYRQTLGQGPEFLTYFQNEAQLEKSRLLSDRFSAERPKGSFSTLEIQRTEQGDSAMYLCASSLEGGQEPSFFGQGTRLTVV.

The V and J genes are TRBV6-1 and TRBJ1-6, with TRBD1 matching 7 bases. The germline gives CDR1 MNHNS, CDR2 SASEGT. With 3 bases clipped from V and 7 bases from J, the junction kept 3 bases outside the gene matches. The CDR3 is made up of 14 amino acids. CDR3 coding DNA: TGTGCCAGCAGTGAGGGGACAGAAAATTCACCCCTCCACTTT. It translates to CASSEGTENSPLHF.

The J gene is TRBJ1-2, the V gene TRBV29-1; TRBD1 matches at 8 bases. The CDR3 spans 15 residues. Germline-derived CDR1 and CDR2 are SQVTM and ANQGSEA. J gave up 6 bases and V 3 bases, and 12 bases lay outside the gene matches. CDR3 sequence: CSVDPLSSGGDGYTF. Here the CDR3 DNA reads TGCAGCGTTGACCCCCTCTCTTCAGGGGGCGATGGCTACACCTTC. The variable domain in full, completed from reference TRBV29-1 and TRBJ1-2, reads SAVISQKPSRDICQRGTSLTIQCQVDSQVTMMFWYRQQPGQSLTLIATANQGSEATYESGFVIDKFPISRPNLTFSTLTVSNMSPEDSSIYLCSVDPLSSGGDGYTFGSGTRLTVV.

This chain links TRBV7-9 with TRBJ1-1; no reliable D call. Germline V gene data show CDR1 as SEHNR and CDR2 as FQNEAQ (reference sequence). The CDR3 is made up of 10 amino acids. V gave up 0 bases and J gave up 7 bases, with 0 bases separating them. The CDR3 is CASSLAEAFF. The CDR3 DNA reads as TGTGCCAGCAGCTTAGCTGAAGCTTTCTTT. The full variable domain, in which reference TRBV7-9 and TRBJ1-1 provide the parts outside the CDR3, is DTGVSQNPRHKITKRGQNVTFRCDPISEHNRLYWYRQTLGQGPEFLTYFQNEAQLEKSRLLSDRFSAERPKGSFSTLEIQRTEQGDSAMYLCASSLAEAFFGQGTRLTVV.